This entry features one T cell receptor beta chain sequence. This sample is part of a study of blood T cell repertoires in COVID-19. The overall study: PBMCs, B-cell-depleted T cells, or T cells provided the cDNA or gDNA that made up the material.

Trimming removed 3 bases from V and 3 bases from J; junction bases left unmatched: 6. Germline V gene sequence: CDR1 MNHEY, CDR2 SMNVEV (reference sequence). The length of the CDR3 is 15 residues. Under the authors' procedure: Researchers report that nucleated cell counts were estimated from reference gene primer amplification. Data came from immunoSEQ multiplex PCR; TCRdb stores just in-frame clones and leaves some out. V and J calls and clone size come straight from that table; D and trimming were deduced from the DNA. The sample holds about 99,000 clones; 79% are singletons and the top ten take around a sixth.

The origin of this receptor is a woman at least 80 years old with active or convalescent COVID-19. Sequenced: peripheral blood. J is TRBJ1-2 and V is TRBV27; 8 bases align to TRBD1. The CDR3 nucleotides read TGTGCCAGCAGTTTCCAGGGGGCGCGGGACTATGGCTACACCTTC. Protein product: CASSFQGARDYGYTF.